This record looks at one T cell receptor beta chain sequence and its context. This sample was taken from a study of blood T cell repertoires in COVID-19. The wider study: The samples span acute and convalescent COVID-19 from the United States, Italy and Spain.

Measured with immunoSEQ multiplex PCR; TCRdb has only the in-frame clones, and not every one. The top ten hold 2.3% of the sample, which has roughly 400,000 clones, 87% seen once. The sequence was obtained from a woman aged 55 to 70 with COVID-19, enrolled during active disease. The sample taken for sequencing was peripheral blood.

DNA of the CDR3: TGCGCCAGCTCCCCGCAGGGGCTAGCGGGGGGGCTCGCGGAGACCCAGTACTTC. Protein product: CASSPQGLAGGLAETQYF. This rearrangement joins TRBV5-1 to TRBJ2-5, with 12 nucleotides matching TRBD2. The CDR3 runs 18 residues. Germline CDR1 reads SGHRS; CDR2 reads YFSETQ. The ends lost 7 bases at V and 5 bases at J; junction bases unmatched: 18. Based on the CDR3 plus reference TRBV5-1 and TRBJ2-5, the full variable domain is KAGVTQTPRYLIKTRGQQVTLSCSPISGHRSVSWYQQTPGQGLQFLFEYFSETQRNKGNFPGRFSGRQFSNSRSEMNVSTLELGDSALYLCASSPQGLAGGLAETQYFGPGTRLLVL.